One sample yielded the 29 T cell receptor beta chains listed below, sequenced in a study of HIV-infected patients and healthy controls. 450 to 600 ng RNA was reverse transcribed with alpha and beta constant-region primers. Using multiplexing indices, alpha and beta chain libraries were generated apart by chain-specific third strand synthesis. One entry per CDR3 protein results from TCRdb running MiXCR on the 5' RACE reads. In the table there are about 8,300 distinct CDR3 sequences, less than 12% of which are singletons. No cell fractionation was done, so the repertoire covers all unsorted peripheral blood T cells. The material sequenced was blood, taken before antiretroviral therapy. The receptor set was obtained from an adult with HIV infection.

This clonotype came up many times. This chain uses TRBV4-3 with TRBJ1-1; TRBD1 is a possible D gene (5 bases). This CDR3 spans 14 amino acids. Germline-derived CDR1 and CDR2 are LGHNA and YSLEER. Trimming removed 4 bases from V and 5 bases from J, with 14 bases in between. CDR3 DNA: TGCGCCAGCAGCCCCACTCGGGGGTGGACTGAAGCTTTCTTT. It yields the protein CASSPTRGWTEAFF.

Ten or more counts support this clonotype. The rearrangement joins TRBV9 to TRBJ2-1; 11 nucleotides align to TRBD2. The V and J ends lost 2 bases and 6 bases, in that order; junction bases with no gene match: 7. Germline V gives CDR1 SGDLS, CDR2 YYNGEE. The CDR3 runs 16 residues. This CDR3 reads CASSVWSSGRSNEQFF. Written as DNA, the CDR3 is TGTGCCAGCAGCGTTTGGTCTAGCGGGAGGAGCAATGAGCAGTTCTTC.

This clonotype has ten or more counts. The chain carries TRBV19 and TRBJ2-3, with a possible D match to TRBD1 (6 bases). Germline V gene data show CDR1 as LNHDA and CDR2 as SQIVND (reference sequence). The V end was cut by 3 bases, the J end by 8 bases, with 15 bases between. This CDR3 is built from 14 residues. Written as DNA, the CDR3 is TGTGCCAGTAGTATCGACACAGTAGGGGGTACGCAGTATTTT. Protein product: CASSIDTVGGTQYF.

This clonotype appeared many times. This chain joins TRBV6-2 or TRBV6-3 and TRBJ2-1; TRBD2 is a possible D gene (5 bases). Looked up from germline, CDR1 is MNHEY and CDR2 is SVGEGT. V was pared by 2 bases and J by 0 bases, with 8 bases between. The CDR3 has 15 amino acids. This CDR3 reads CASSYQRSSYNEQFF. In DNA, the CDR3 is TGTGCCAGCAGTTACCAGCGGAGCTCCTACAATGAGCAGTTCTTC.

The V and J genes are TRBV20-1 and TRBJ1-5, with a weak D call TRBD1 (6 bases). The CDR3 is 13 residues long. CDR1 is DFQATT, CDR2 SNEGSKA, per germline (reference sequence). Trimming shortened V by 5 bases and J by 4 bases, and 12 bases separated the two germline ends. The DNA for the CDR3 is TGCAGTGCTGAGAAGGGGGGTAATCAGCCCCAGCATTTT. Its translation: CSAEKGGNQPQHF.

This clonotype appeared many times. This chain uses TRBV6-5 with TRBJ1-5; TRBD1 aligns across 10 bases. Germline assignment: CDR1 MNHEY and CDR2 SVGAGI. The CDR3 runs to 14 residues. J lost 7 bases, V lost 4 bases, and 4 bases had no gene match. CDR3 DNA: TGTGCCAGCAGTTCCGGGACAGGGGTCCAGCCCCAGCATTTT. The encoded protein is CASSSGTGVQPQHF.

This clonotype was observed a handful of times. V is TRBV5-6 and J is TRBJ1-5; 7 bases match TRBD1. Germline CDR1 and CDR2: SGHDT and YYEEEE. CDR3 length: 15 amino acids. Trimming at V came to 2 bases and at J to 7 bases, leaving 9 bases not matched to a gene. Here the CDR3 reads CASSFGQASSQPQHF. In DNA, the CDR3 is TGTGCCAGCAGCTTTGGACAGGCGAGTTCACAGCCCCAGCATTTT.

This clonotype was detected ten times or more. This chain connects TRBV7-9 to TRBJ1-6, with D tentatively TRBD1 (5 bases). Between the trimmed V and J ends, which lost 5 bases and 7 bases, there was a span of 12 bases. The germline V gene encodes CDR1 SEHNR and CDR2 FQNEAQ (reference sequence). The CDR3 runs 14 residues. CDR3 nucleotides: TGTGCCAGCAGCCGGGACGGCGGGAATTCACCCCTCCACTTT. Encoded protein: CASSRDGGNSPLHF.

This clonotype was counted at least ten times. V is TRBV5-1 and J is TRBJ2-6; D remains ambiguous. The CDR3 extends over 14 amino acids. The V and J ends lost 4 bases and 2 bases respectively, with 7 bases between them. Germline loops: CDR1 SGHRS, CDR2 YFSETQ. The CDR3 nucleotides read TGCGCCAGCAGCCCTACCCCTGGGGCCAACGTCCTGACTTTC. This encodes CASSPTPGANVLTF.

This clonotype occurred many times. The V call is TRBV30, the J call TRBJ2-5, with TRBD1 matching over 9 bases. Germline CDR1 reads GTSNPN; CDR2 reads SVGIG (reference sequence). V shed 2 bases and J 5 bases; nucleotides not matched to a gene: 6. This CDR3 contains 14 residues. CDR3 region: CAWSPGTGWETQYF. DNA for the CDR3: TGTGCCTGGAGTCCCGGGACAGGGTGGGAGACCCAGTACTTC.

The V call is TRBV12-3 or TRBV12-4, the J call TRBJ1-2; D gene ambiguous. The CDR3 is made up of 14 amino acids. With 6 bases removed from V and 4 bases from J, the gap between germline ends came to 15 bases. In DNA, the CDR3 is TGTGCCAGCAGCCCCGAGGGAAGGATCTATGGCTACACCTTC. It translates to CASSPEGRIYGYTF.

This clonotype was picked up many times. CDR3 residues: CASSEEVGTEAFF. The CDR3 bases are TGTGCCAGCAGCGAGGAGGTGGGAACTGAAGCTTTCTTT. This chain connects TRBV9 to TRBJ1-1; D remains ambiguous. Germline CDR1 SGDLS, CDR2 YYNGEE. This CDR3 comprises 13 residues. V was trimmed by 3 bases and J by 5 bases, leaving 11 bases between them.

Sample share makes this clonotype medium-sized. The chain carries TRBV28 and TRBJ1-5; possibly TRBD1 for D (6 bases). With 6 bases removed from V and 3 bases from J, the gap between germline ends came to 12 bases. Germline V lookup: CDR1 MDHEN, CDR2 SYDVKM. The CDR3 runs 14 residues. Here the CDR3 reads CASRTGVNNQPQHF. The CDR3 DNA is TGTGCCAGCAGGACAGGAGTAAACAATCAGCCCCAGCATTTT. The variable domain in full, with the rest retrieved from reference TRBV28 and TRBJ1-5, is DVKVTQSSRYLVKRTGEKVFLECVQDMDHENMFWYRQDPGLGLRLIYFSYDVKMKEKGDIPEGYSVSREKKERFSLILESASTNQTSMYLCASRTGVNNQPQHFGDGTRLSIL.

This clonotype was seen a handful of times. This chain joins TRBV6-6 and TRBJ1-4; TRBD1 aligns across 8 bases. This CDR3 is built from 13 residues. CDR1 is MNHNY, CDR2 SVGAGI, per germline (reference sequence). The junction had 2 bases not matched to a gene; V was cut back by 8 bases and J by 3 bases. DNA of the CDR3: TGTGCCAGCCAGGGGGCGGCTAATGAAAAACTGTTTTTT. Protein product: CASQGAANEKLFF.

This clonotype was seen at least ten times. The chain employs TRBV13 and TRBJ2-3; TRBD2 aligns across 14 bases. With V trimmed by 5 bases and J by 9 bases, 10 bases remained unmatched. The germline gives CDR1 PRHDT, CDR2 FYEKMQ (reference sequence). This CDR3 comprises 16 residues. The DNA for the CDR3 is TGTGCCAGCAGCATACGCCCTGGGACTAGCGGGGGAACGCAGTATTTT. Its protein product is CASSIRPGTSGGTQYF.

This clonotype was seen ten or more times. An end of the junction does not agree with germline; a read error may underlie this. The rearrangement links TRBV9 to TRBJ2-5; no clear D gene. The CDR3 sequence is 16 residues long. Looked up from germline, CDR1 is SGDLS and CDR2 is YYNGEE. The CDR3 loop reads CASSVPPRVGWRGPGF. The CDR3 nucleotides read TGTGCCAGCAGCGTACCCCCCAGAGTTGGTTGGCGTGGCCCGGGCTTC.

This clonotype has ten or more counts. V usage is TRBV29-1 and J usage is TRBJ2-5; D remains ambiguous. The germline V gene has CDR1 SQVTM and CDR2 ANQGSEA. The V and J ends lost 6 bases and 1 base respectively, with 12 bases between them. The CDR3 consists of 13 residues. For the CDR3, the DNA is TGCAGCGTGGTCAGAAACCTCCAAGAGACCCAGTACTTC. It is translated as CSVVRNLQETQYF.

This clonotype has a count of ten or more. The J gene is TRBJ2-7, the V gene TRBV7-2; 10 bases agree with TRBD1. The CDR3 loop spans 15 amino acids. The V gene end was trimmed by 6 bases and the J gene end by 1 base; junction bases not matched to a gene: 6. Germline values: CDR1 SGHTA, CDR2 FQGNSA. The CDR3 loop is CASRAPGQGSYEQYF. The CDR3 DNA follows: TGTGCCAGCAGAGCCCCGGGACAGGGGTCCTACGAGCAGTACTTC.

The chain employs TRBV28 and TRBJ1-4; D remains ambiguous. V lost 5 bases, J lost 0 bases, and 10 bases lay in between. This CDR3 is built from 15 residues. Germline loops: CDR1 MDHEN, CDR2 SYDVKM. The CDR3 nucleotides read TGTGCCAGCAGTCCTTGGTCTTCAACTAATGAAAAACTGTTTTTT. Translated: CASSPWSSTNEKLFF.

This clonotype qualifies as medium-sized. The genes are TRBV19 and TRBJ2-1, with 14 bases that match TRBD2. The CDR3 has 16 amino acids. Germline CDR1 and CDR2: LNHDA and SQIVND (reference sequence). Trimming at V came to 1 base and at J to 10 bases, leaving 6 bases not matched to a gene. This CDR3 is CASSIGLAGGLGEQFF. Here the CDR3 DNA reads TGTGCCAGTAGTATAGGACTAGCGGGAGGGCTGGGGGAGCAGTTCTTC.

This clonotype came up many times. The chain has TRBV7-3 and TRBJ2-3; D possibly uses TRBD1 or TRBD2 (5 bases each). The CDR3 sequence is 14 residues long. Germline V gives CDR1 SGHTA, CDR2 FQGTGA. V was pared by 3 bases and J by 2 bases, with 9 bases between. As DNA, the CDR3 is TGTGCCAGCAGCTTGGGACCCGACACAGATACGCAGTATTTT. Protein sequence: CASSLGPDTDTQYF.

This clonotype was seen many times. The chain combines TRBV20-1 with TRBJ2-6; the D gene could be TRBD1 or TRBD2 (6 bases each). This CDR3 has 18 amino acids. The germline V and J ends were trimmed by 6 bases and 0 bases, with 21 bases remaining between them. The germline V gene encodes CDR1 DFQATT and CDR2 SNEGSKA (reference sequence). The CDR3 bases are TGCAGTGCCTCCTTGTCGGGGGCGTCGGACTCTGGGGCCAACGTCCTGACTTTC. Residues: CSASLSGASDSGANVLTF.

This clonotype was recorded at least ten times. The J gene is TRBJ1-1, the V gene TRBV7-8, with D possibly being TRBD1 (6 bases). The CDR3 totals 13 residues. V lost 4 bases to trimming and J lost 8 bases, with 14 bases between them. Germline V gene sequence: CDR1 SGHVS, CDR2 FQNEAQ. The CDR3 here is CASSSGGGSEAFF. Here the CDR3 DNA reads TGTGCCAGCAGCTCCGGAGGGGGGTCAGAAGCTTTCTTT.

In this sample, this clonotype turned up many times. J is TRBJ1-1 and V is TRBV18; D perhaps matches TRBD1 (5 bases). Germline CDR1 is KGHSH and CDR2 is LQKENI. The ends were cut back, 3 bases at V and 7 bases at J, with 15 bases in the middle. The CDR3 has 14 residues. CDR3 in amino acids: CASSPGTRAGEAFF. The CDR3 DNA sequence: TGTGCCAGCTCACCCGGGACGAGGGCTGGTGAAGCTTTCTTT.

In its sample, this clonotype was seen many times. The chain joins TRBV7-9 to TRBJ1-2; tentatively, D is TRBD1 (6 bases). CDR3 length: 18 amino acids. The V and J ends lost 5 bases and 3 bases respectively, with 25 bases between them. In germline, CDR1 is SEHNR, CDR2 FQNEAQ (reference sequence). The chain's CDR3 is CASSRTRAGGSVDYGYTF. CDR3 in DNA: TGTGCCAGCAGCCGTACTCGAGCCGGGGGCTCTGTCGACTATGGCTACACCTTC.

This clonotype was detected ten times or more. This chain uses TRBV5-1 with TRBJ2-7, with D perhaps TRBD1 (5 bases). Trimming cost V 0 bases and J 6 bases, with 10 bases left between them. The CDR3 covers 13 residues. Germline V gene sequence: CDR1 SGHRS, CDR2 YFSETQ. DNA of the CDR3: TGCGCCAGCAGCTTGGGGACATCAGGCGAGCAGTACTTC. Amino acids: CASSLGTSGEQYF.

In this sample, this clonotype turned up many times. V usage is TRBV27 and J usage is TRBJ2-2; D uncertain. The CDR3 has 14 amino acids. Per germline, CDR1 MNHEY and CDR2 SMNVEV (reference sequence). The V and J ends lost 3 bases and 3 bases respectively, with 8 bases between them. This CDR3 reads CASSFGQDTGELFF. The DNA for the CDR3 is TGTGCCAGCAGTTTTGGGCAGGACACCGGGGAGCTGTTTTTT.

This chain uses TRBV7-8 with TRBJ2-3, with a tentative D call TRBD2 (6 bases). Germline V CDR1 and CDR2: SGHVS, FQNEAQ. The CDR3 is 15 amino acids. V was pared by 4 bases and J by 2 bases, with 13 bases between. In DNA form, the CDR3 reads TGTGCCAGCAGCTCAAGACGGGAGCTCACAGATACGCAGTATTTT. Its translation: CASSSRRELTDTQYF.

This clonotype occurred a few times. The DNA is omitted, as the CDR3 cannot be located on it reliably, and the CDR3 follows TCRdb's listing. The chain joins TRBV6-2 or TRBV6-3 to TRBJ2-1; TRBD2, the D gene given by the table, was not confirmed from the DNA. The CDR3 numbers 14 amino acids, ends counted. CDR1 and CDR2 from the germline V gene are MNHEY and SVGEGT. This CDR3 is CASSYFGPYNEQFF.